The clone carrying this T cell receptor beta chain was seen a few times. Its antigen is not identified. The sample is drawn from a study of cytomegalovirus exposure and HLA in healthy donors. Study results and limitations: Some TCR beta chains (roughly 160 of them) were listed as cytomegalovirus-associated. Rarity marked most TCR sequences, yet some public TCRs occurred in many donors. The authors later found TCR association rates varying by HLA locus, with DRB1 most and HLA-C fewest.

Vbeta (60) and Jbeta (13) primers were used in the PCR. Clones were sequenced by immunoSEQ multiplex PCR, and TCRdb holds only the in-frame ones, with some missing. Found here are more than 85,000 clones, roughly 70% of them singletons; the top ten hold about 15%. CDR1 and CDR2 from the germline V gene are MNHNS and SASEGT. The germline V and J ends were trimmed by 1 base and 0 bases, with 4 bases remaining between them. The CDR3 runs to 15 residues. The rearrangement uses TRBV6-1 and TRBJ2-6, with D hard to call. This receptor was taken from a woman between 50 and 59 years old in good health and CMV-seropositive. Sequencing was carried out using PBMCs. The CDR3 sequence is CASSEGSSGANVLTF. In nucleotides, the CDR3 is TGTGCCAGCAGTGAAGGCAGCTCTGGGGCCAACGTCCTGACTTTC.